Below are 10 T cell receptor beta chains sequenced from a single sample in a study of OX40 agonist ivuxolimab in advanced cancers. This table comes from immunoSEQ multiplex PCR, and its TCRdb copy is limited to in-frame clones, with some not included. Of tens of thousands of clones listed, more than 85% were seen once; the top ten hold roughly 0.99%. The starting material was CD4+ or CD8+ T cells sorted from blood, obtained in a trial of the OX40 agonist ivuxolimab. All receptors come from an adult with an advanced solid tumor such as melanoma, head and neck, liver or kidney cancer.

The gene calls are TRBV19 and TRBJ2-7, with 15 bases that match TRBD2. The germline V gene encodes CDR1 LNHDA and CDR2 SQIVND (reference sequence). The CDR3 totals 18 residues. The V segment lost 5 bases and the J segment 2 bases; nucleotides outside the gene matches: 10. In DNA form, the CDR3 reads TGTGCCAGTAGTCCGACGGGACTAGCGGGAGGAAATACCTACGAGCAGTACTTC. Residues: CASSPTGLAGGNTYEQYF.

This rearrangement joins TRBV30 to TRBJ2-5; 9 bases are a match to TRBD2. The CDR3 sequence is 16 residues long. Looked up from germline, CDR1 is GTSNPN and CDR2 is SVGIG (reference sequence). With V trimmed by 0 bases and J by 3 bases, 8 bases remained unmatched. The CDR3 here is CAWSVRPLAGKETQYF. CDR3 nucleotides: TGTGCCTGGAGTGTAAGGCCGCTAGCGGGAAAAGAGACCCAGTACTTC.

CDR3 in DNA: TGTGCCAGCAGCTCGGTGGGCGCTGGGGGGCTGGGAGAAAAACTGTTTTTT. Amino acid sequence: CASSSVGAGGLGEKLFF. The V and J genes are TRBV11-2 and TRBJ1-4; a weak D match, TRBD1 (6 bases). V dropped 4 bases and J dropped 8 bases, with 23 bases sitting between them. The CDR3 runs 17 residues. Looked up from germline, CDR1 is SGHAT and CDR2 is FQNNGV. Full variable domain (outside the CDR3, taken from reference TRBV11-2 and TRBJ1-4): EAGVAQSPRYKIIEKRQSVAFWCNPISGHATLYWYQQILGQGPKLLIQFQNNGVVDDSQLPKDRFSAERLKGVDSTLKIQPAKLEDSAVYLCASSSVGAGGLGEKLFFGSGTQLSVL.

CDR3 region: CASRAGTTNNEQFF. CDR3 DNA sequence: TGTGCCAGCAGGGCCGGGACTACCAACAATGAGCAGTTCTTC. This chain links TRBV2 with TRBJ2-1; TRBD2 aligns across 7 bases. Germline values: CDR1 SNHLY, CDR2 FYNNEI. Trimming at V came to 6 bases and at J to 5 bases, leaving 7 bases not matched to a gene. This CDR3 contains 14 residues.

The chain uses TRBV27 and TRBJ2-2; D unclear. Trimming pared 0 bases from V and 1 base from J, leaving 6 bases between. This CDR3 is 15 amino acids long. Germline loops: CDR1 MNHEY, CDR2 SMNVEV (reference sequence). The CDR3 protein is CASSLSRVNTGELFF. Written as DNA, the CDR3 is TGTGCCAGCAGTTTATCAAGGGTGAACACCGGGGAGCTGTTTTTT.

The chain employs TRBV19 and TRBJ2-1, with 9 bases lining up with TRBD2. Germline CDR1 is LNHDA and CDR2 is SQIVND (reference sequence). The CDR3 length is 15 residues. V lost 1 base to trimming and J lost 10 bases; unmatched junction nucleotides: 8. CDR3 sequence (DNA): TGTGCCAGTAGTATAGTTAGCGGGAGAATTGGCGAGCAGTTCTTC. Translated: CASSIVSGRIGEQFF.

The rearrangement links TRBV7-9 to TRBJ2-3; the D is unclear. V lost 3 bases to trimming and J lost 4 bases, with 8 bases between them. This CDR3 region has 13 residues. Germline loops: CDR1 SEHNR, CDR2 FQNEAQ (reference sequence). CDR3 nucleotides: TGTGCCAGCAGCTTGACAACTCCAGATACGCAGTATTTT. It encodes CASSLTTPDTQYF.

The chain joins TRBV9 to TRBJ2-3, with TRBD2 matching 7 bases. The trim removed 4 bases at V and 4 bases at J, leaving 12 bases unmatched. CDR3 length: 16 amino acids. From germline, CDR1 is SGDLS and CDR2 YYNGEE. The CDR3 DNA reads TGTGCCAGCAGCCTATCAGCGGGGTCGAGGTCAGATACGCAGTATTTT. This codes for CASSLSAGSRSDTQYF.

The rearrangement links TRBV7-6 to TRBJ1-4, with D tentatively TRBD1 (5 bases). The V gene lost 0 bases and the J gene lost 8 bases, with 16 bases spanning the gap. CDR1 is SGHVS and CDR2 is FNYEAQ in the germline V gene. The CDR3 sequence is 16 residues long. The CDR3 sequence: CASSLAGRGPGEKLFF. The CDR3 region has the DNA TGTGCCAGCAGCTTAGCGGGGAGGGGACCAGGAGAAAAACTGTTTTTT.

This chain connects TRBV9 to TRBJ2-3, with 9 bases matching TRBD1. Trimming at V came to 7 bases and at J to 2 bases, leaving 8 bases not matched to a gene. The CDR3 is 15 residues long. CDR1 is SGDLS and CDR2 is YYNGEE in the germline V gene. This CDR3 is CASGPGDRDTDTQYF. The CDR3 nucleotides are TGTGCCAGCGGCCCCGGGGACAGGGACACAGATACGCAGTATTTT.